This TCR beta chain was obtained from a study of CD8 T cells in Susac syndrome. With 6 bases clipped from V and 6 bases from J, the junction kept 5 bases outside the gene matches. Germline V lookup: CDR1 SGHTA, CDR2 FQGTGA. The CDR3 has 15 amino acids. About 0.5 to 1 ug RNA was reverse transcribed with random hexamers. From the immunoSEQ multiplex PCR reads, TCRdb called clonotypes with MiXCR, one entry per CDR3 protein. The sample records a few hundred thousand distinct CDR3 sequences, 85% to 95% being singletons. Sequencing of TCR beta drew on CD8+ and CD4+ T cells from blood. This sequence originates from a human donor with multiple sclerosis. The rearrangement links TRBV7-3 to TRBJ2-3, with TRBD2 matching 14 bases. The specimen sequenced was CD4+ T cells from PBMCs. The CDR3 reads CASSPGLAGVDTQYF. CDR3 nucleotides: TGTGCCAGCAGTCCGGGACTAGCGGGGGTCGATACGCAGTATTTT.